These 30 T cell receptor beta chains were all obtained from the same sample, sequenced in a study of blood T cells in healthy people across ages. A second PCR of 7 to 11 cycles used a sample-barcoded 5' primer and a J-beta primer mix. TCRdb recomputed calls from the 5' RACE reads with MiXCR, one row per CDR3 protein. The sample has around 800,000 distinct CDR3 sequences, approximately 67% seen once. Material for sequencing was blood. The receptors were gathered from a man in his thirties or forties in good health.

The rearrangement joins TRBV20-1 to TRBJ1-4, with D perhaps TRBD1 (5 bases). Germline loops: CDR1 DFQATT, CDR2 SNEGSKA (reference sequence). CDR3 size: 15 residues. Trimming took off 3 bases at V and 1 base at J, with 12 bases between the two ends. The CDR3 here is CSARGGGETNEKLFF. DNA for the CDR3: TGCAGTGCTAGGGGGGGGGGTGAAACTAATGAAAAACTGTTTTTT.

The rearrangement joins TRBV4-2 to TRBJ2-4; 8 bases agree with TRBD2. The CDR3 extends over 15 amino acids. Trimming at V came to 4 bases and at J to 13 bases, leaving 15 bases not matched to a gene. CDR1 is LGHNA, CDR2 YNFKEQ, per germline. The CDR3 loop is CASSPTGLEYNEQYF. For the CDR3, the DNA is TGTGCCAGCAGCCCTACGGGACTAGAATACAATGAGCAGTACTTC.

The chain has TRBV7-9 and TRBJ2-5; TRBD1 might be the D (7 bases). This CDR3 region has 16 residues. V was pared by 8 bases and J by 4 bases, with 23 bases between. Per germline, CDR1 SEHNR and CDR2 FQNEAQ (reference sequence). This CDR3 is CASGYPPRGESETQYF. In DNA form, the CDR3 reads TGTGCCAGCGGCTATCCGCCCAGGGGGGAATCAGAGACCCAGTACTTC.

J is TRBJ2-5 and V is TRBV20-1, with 7 bases aligning to TRBD1. The J call may be faulty, since TRBJ2-7 better matches the DNA end. The CDR3 extends over 12 amino acids. The V gene's germline CDR1 is DFQATT and CDR2 SNEGSKA (reference sequence). CDR3 bases: TGCAGTGTTCCGGGACAGACCTACGAGCAGTACTTC. Translating gives CSVPGQTYEQYF.

The V and J genes are TRBV5-1 and TRBJ1-2; 10 positions match TRBD1. CDR1 and CDR2 (germline): SGHRS, YFSETQ. V was pared by 4 bases and J by 7 bases, with 13 bases of the junction left unmatched. CDR3 length: 16 residues. In DNA, the CDR3 is TGCGCCAGCAGCCTCGGGACAGGGGATGGCGTAGGTGGCTACACCTTC. This gives the protein CASSLGTGDGVGGYTF.

There are a few counts of this clonotype. The chain is built from TRBV10-3 and TRBJ2-7; TRBD2 might be the D (5 bases). V was shortened by 7 bases and J by 0 bases, with 10 bases between the two germline ends. Per the germline V gene, CDR1 is ENHRY and CDR2 is SYGVKD. The CDR3 length is 13 residues. CDR3 DNA sequence: TGTGCCATCAAAGCCGGGAACTCCTACGAGCAGTACTTC. Its translation: CAIKAGNSYEQYF.

J is TRBJ2-4 and V is TRBV5-5; tentative D call: TRBD2 (5 bases). The DNA end is more similar to TRBJ2-7, so the J call may be wrong. The V gene's germline CDR1 is SGHKS and CDR2 YYEKEE (reference sequence). This CDR3 comprises 15 residues. The CDR3 nucleotides read TGTGCCAGCAGCTTGGCCACTGGACTTCCCTACGAGCAGTACTTC. Encoded protein: CASSLATGLPYEQYF.

The V call is TRBV7-2, the J call TRBJ2-7; D call uncertain. Trimming took 5 bases from V and 4 from J, leaving 24 bases between them. Germline values: CDR1 SGHTA, CDR2 FQGNSA. There are 17 residues in the CDR3. CDR3: CASSPPLLANPKYEQYF. DNA of the CDR3: TGTGCCAGCAGCCCACCCTTGTTAGCCAACCCCAAGTACGAGCAGTACTTC.

This chain links TRBV5-1 with TRBJ1-4, with D possibly TRBD1 on 5 matching bases. V lost 4 bases and J 8 bases, leaving 15 bases between the germline ends. Looked up from germline, CDR1 is SGHRS and CDR2 is YFSETQ. This CDR3 spans 14 amino acids. The CDR3 here is CASSPDAEGEKLFF. DNA for the CDR3: TGCGCCAGCAGCCCCGATGCTGAGGGGGAAAAACTGTTTTTT.

The chain's CDR3 is CASMSPTPSYEQYF. CDR3 DNA: TGTGCCAGCATGTCCCCGACACCCTCCTACGAGCAGTACTTC. The chain combines TRBV28 with TRBJ2-7, with D unresolved. The V gene lost 7 bases and the J gene lost 0 bases, with 13 bases spanning the gap. This CDR3 has 14 residues. In germline, CDR1 is MDHEN, CDR2 SYDVKM.

In its sample, this clonotype was seen a few times. The V call is TRBV12-3 or TRBV12-4, the J call TRBJ2-7; 7 nucleotides match TRBD2. The V gene end was trimmed by 2 bases and the J gene end by 7 bases; junction bases not matched to a gene: 5. CDR3 length equals 13 residues. The CDR3 nucleotides are TGTGCCAGCAGTTTAACAGGACTAGGGGAGCAGTACTTC. Its translation is CASSLTGLGEQYF.

The rearrangement joins TRBV20-1 to TRBJ2-7; TRBD2 might be the D (7 bases). Germline-derived CDR1 and CDR2 are DFQATT and SNEGSKA (reference sequence). With 3 bases removed from V and 4 bases from J, the gap between germline ends came to 19 bases. The CDR3 is 15 amino acids. CDR3 protein: CSARGRGAEAYEQYF. Written as DNA, the CDR3 is TGCAGTGCTAGGGGACGGGGGGCTGAAGCTTACGAGCAGTACTTC.

This sequence joins TRBV2 and TRBJ2-5; TRBD1 aligns across 8 bases. The last part of the DNA fits TRBJ2-7 better; the J call may be wrong. The germline V gene has CDR1 SNHLY and CDR2 FYNNEI. CDR3 length: 13 residues. CDR3 protein: CASRRTGPNEQYF. CDR3 nucleotides: TGTGCCAGCAGACGGACAGGGCCCAACGAGCAGTACTTC.

The gene calls are TRBV5-1 and TRBJ1-1; 9 nucleotides agree with TRBD1. The junction had 11 bases not matched to a gene; V was cut back by 1 base and J by 1 base. This CDR3 spans 18 amino acids. Germline V CDR1 and CDR2: SGHRS, YFSETQ. This CDR3 is CASSLITGGPGGNTEAFF. The CDR3, as DNA: TGCGCCAGCAGCTTGATTACAGGGGGCCCAGGGGGGAACACTGAAGCTTTCTTT.

The J gene is TRBJ2-5, the V gene TRBV6-2 or TRBV6-3; 8 positions match TRBD1. In germline, CDR1 is MNHEY, CDR2 SVGEGT. The CDR3 runs 15 residues. With V trimmed by 0 bases and J by 4 bases, 4 bases remained unmatched. DNA of the CDR3: TGTGCCAGCAGTTACTCGGGACAGGTCGGAGAGACCCAGTACTTC. Protein sequence: CASSYSGQVGETQYF.

In nucleotides, the CDR3 is TGTGCCAGCAGCCCCCGAACACCCAGACTGTTTTTT. Amino acid sequence: CASSPRTPRLFF. The V gene is TRBV3-1, the J gene TRBJ1-4, with unresolved D. V was cut by 4 bases and J by 13 bases, with 13 bases left in between. CDR1 and CDR2 from the germline V gene are LGHDT and YNNKEL (reference sequence). The CDR3 is made up of 12 amino acids.

This sequence joins TRBV15 and TRBJ2-7; TRBD1 aligns across 7 bases. The end of the DNA fits TRBJ2-5 better, so the J call may be wrong. The V gene's germline CDR1 is LNHNV and CDR2 YYDKDF (reference sequence). The CDR3 has 16 residues. The CDR3 protein is CATSTRGSPTQETQYF. DNA for the CDR3: TGTGCCACCAGCACCAGGGGGTCACCCACTCAAGAGACCCAGTACTTC.

This sequence joins TRBV12-3 or TRBV12-4 and TRBJ2-5; D might be TRBD2 (5 bases). This CDR3 spans 12 amino acids. V dropped 5 bases and J dropped 4 bases, with 8 bases sitting between them. In DNA, the CDR3 is TGTGCCAGCAGTGGGAGATCAGAGACCCAGTACTTC. It translates to CASSGRSETQYF.

The gene calls are TRBV4-1 and TRBJ1-1, with TRBD1 matching 7 bases. The V gene's germline CDR1 is MGHRA and CDR2 YSYEKL. V gave up 0 bases and J gave up 5 bases; unmatched junction bases: 12. This CDR3 has 17 residues. Here the CDR3 reads CASSQEMKAGGGTEAFF. CDR3 in DNA: TGCGCCAGCAGCCAAGAAATGAAGGCAGGGGGAGGTACTGAAGCTTTCTTT.

V gene TRBV9 combines with J gene TRBJ2-7; D is unclear. CDR1 is SGDLS and CDR2 is YYNGEE in the germline V gene. This CDR3 contains 13 residues. V lost 4 bases and J 2 bases, leaving 10 bases between the germline ends. The CDR3 region has the DNA TGTGCCAGCAGCTATGACCAGACCTACGAGCAGTACTTC. Its translation: CASSYDQTYEQYF.

This clonotype was detected a few times. The chain joins TRBV28 to TRBJ1-5, with D hard to call. CDR3 length equals 15 residues. Germline V gene data show CDR1 as MDHEN and CDR2 as SYDVKM. The V end was cut by 7 bases, the J end by 2 bases, with 15 bases between. The CDR3: CASIDGRFRNQPQHF. The CDR3 nucleotides are TGTGCCAGCATAGATGGGAGATTTCGCAATCAGCCCCAGCATTTT. Supplemented by reference TRBV28 and TRBJ1-5, the full variable domain reads DVKVTQSSRYLVKRTGEKVFLECVQDMDHENMFWYRQDPGLGLRLIYFSYDVKMKEKGDIPEGYSVSREKKERFSLILESASTNQTSMYLCASIDGRFRNQPQHFGDGTRLSIL.

The table lists this clonotype with a count of one. This chain uses TRBV7-2 with TRBJ2-1; possibly TRBD1 or TRBD2 for D (6 bases each). Germline V lookup: CDR1 SGHTA, CDR2 FQGNSA. Trimming pared 1 base from V and 5 bases from J, leaving 12 bases between. This CDR3 has 15 residues. The CDR3 coding sequence is TGTGCCAGCAGCTTAGGTCGGGGGCCCCACAATGAGCAGTTCTTC. Its protein is CASSLGRGPHNEQFF.

The chain is built from TRBV6-5 and TRBJ1-5, with D perhaps TRBD1 (5 bases). V was clipped by 5 bases and J by 0 bases, with 23 bases between them. Looked up from germline, CDR1 is MNHEY and CDR2 is SVGAGI. The CDR3 sequence is 19 residues long. The CDR3 DNA reads TGTGCCAGCAGTAACTTCCTTCCGGGACGGTCCTATAGCAATCAGCCCCAGCATTTT. Its protein is CASSNFLPGRSYSNQPQHF.

V is TRBV4-3 and J is TRBJ2-7; the D is unclear. The V end lost 6 bases, the J end lost 0 bases, and 12 bases lay between the germline ends. The CDR3 is 14 residues long. Germline V CDR1 and CDR2: LGHNA, YSLEER. In DNA, the CDR3 is TGCGCCAGCAGTAAGACCTTAAGCTCCTACGAGCAGTACTTC. Translating gives CASSKTLSSYEQYF.

In nucleotides, the CDR3 is TGTGCCAGCAGCCCCAAAACGGCCACCCGGGAAGCCAAAAACATTCAGTACTTC. It is translated as CASSPKTATREAKNIQYF. This chain joins TRBV14 and TRBJ2-4; a weak D match, TRBD2 (5 bases). Trimming took 4 bases from V and 0 from J, leaving 19 bases between them. Germline-derived CDR1 and CDR2 are SGHDN and FVKESK. This CDR3 comprises 18 residues.

This clonotype was seen repeatedly, ten times or more. This chain joins TRBV15 and TRBJ1-4; D not certain. With 2 bases removed from V and 8 bases from J, the gap between germline ends came to 15 bases. From germline, CDR1 is LNHNV and CDR2 YYDKDF (reference sequence). This CDR3 comprises 15 residues. Written as DNA, the CDR3 is TGTGCCACCAGCAGACCGGGAATCGAGCAAGAAAAACTGTTTTTT. Encoded protein: CATSRPGIEQEKLFF.

The chain couples TRBV7-9 to TRBJ2-3; D unresolved. This CDR3 spans 14 amino acids. The V gene's germline CDR1 is SEHNR and CDR2 FQNEAQ (reference sequence). V dropped 6 bases and J dropped 5 bases, with 15 bases sitting between them. The CDR3 DNA sequence: TGTGCCAGCAGGGTTAGTGGATTGGAAGATACGCAGTATTTT. It codes for CASRVSGLEDTQYF. Looking up the rest from reference TRBV7-9 and TRBJ2-3 gives the full variable domain: DTGVSQNPRHKITKRGQNVTFRCDPISEHNRLYWYRQTLGQGPEFLTYFQNEAQLEKSRLLSDRFSAERPKGSFSTLEIQRTEQGDSAMYLCASRVSGLEDTQYFGPGTRLTVL.

The J gene is TRBJ2-3, the V gene TRBV7-3, with D possibly being TRBD1 (6 bases). V lost 4 bases and J 6 bases, leaving 17 bases between the germline ends. Per the germline V gene, CDR1 is SGHTA and CDR2 is FQGTGA. The CDR3 spans 15 residues. DNA for the CDR3: TGTGCCAGCAGCTCATTGGGGCCACAGGGTGATACGCAGTATTTT. Encoded protein: CASSSLGPQGDTQYF.

V usage is TRBV6-4 and J usage is TRBJ2-5, with TRBD1 as a possible D gene (6 bases). CDR1 is MRHNA and CDR2 is SNTAGT in the germline V gene. Between the trimmed V and J ends, which lost 4 bases and 13 bases, there was a span of 22 bases. CDR3 size: 14 residues. The CDR3 DNA is TGTGCCAGCAGTGCCTTGCTTCCCCCAGGGGACCGGTACTTC. Its translation is CASSALLPPGDRYF.

The chain is built from TRBV4-3 and TRBJ1-4; no clear D gene. The V end lost 4 bases, the J end lost 3 bases, and 9 bases lay between the germline ends. The CDR3 contains 14 residues. Germline assignment: CDR1 LGHNA and CDR2 YSLEER. The CDR3 here is CASSPGIPNEKLFF. The CDR3 nucleotides read TGCGCCAGCAGCCCGGGGATTCCTAATGAAAAACTGTTTTTT.